Listed below are T cell receptor beta chains from one sample, sequenced in a study of cytomegalovirus exposure and HLA in healthy donors. The repertoire was sequenced with immunoSEQ multiplex PCR; TCRdb's copy has only in-frame clones and lacks some. Of 160,000 or so clones listed, approximately 80% are singletons. The source material was PBMCs. The source of these receptors is a male donor in good health and CMV-seropositive. CDR3s include the opening cysteine and the closing phenylalanine or tryptophan. A D gene is named only where the DNA matches it firmly. Expanded clones are given a class, and other clones once, few, many or no size at all.

D gene	clone size	V gene	J gene	CDR3 protein	CDR3 DNA
-	-	TRBV11-2	TRBJ1-5	CASSGTNSNQPQHF	TGTGCCAGCAGCGGGACAAATAGCAATCAGCCCCAGCATTTT
-	-	TRBV5-1	TRBJ2-7	CASSFGQERYEQYF	TGCGCCAGCAGCTTTGGCCAGGAACGCTACGAGCAGTACTTC
TRBD1	few	TRBV6-1	TRBJ1-6	CASRTTGGGSPLHF	TGTGCCAGCAGGACGACAGGGGGGGGTTCACCCCTCCACTTT
-	-	TRBV6-1	TRBJ1-1	CASRADRFNTEAFF	TGTGCCAGCAGGGCAGACAGATTTAACACTGAAGCTTTCTTT
TRBD1	-	TRBV5-5	TRBJ1-6	CASSYQGGANSPLHF	TGTGCCAGCAGCTATCAGGGGGGAGCTAATTCACCCCTCCACTTT
-	-	TRBV28	TRBJ1-2	CASRTGAASYGYTF	TGTGCCAGCAGGACCGGAGCGGCTAGCTATGGCTACACCTTC
-	-	TRBV2	TRBJ2-5	CASSEGGRFKDAETQYF	TGTGCCAGCAGTGAGGGGGGGCGCTTCAAGGACGCAGAGACCCAGTACTTC
TRBD1	-	TRBV7-9	TRBJ2-1	CASSLRQGSYNEQFF	TGTGCCAGCAGCCTGAGACAGGGTTCCTACAATGAGCAGTTCTTC
-	-	TRBV11-3	TRBJ2-1	CASSSPRGLAGEQFF	TGTGCCAGCAGCTCACCTCGTGGGCTAGCAGGTGAGCAGTTCTTC
-	-	TRBV7-9	TRBJ2-1	CASRDKNSGRSYNEQFF	TGTGCCAGCAGGGACAAGAACAGCGGGCGCTCCTACAATGAGCAGTTCTTC
TRBD2	-	TRBV28	TRBJ2-3	CASSSPGGSTDTQYF	TGTGCCAGCAGTTCCCCGGGGGGTAGCACAGATACGCAGTATTTT
-	-	TRBV6-5	TRBJ1-5	CASSYSMAGLGQPQHF	TGTGCCAGCAGTTACTCGATGGCAGGGTTGGGTCAGCCCCAGCATTTT
-	-	TRBV4-3	TRBJ2-2	CASSQDSGGELFF	TGCGCCAGCAGCCAAGATTCAGGCGGGGAGCTGTTTTTT
TRBD2	-	TRBV5-6	TRBJ2-5	CASSLEREGLKTQYF	TGTGCCAGCAGCTTGGAACGGGAGGGCCTGAAGACCCAGTACTTC
TRBD2	-	TRBV7-3	TRBJ2-1	CASSGGLAAYNEQFF	TGTGCCAGCAGTGGGGGACTAGCGGCCTACAATGAGCAGTTCTTC
-	-	TRBV5-6	TRBJ2-7	CASSFFGTSAYEQYF	TGTGCCAGCAGCTTTTTCGGGACAAGTGCCTACGAGCAGTACTTC
-	few	TRBV7-6	TRBJ1-2	CASSSGQEANYGYTF	TGTGCCAGCAGCTCCGGTCAGGAAGCTAACTATGGCTACACCTTC
TRBD1	once	TRBV9	TRBJ1-1	CASSVQGGNTEAFF	TGTGCCAGCAGCGTTCAGGGGGGGAACACTGAAGCTTTCTTT
TRBD1	-	TRBV10-3	TRBJ2-7	CAISDFFGQGTNYEQYF	TGTGCCATCAGTGACTTTTTTGGACAGGGGACCAACTACGAGCAGTACTTC
-	-	TRBV6-5	TRBJ1-2	CASSYKQGTYGYTF	TGTGCCAGCAGCTACAAACAGGGAACCTATGGCTACACCTTC
TRBD2	-	TRBV7-9	TRBJ2-1	CASSPGLASYNEQFF	TGTGCCAGCAGCCCGGGACTAGCAAGCTACAATGAGCAGTTCTTC
-	-	TRBV6-1	TRBJ2-7	CASKPYRDSYEQYF	TGTGCCAGCAAGCCCTACAGGGACTCCTACGAGCAGTACTTC
TRBD2	-	TRBV11-3	TRBJ2-1	CASSFGLAGDEQFF	TGTGCCAGCAGCTTCGGACTAGCGGGAGATGAGCAGTTCTTC
TRBD1	-	TRBV11-3	TRBJ2-7	CASSPGQGRYEQYF	TGTGCCAGCAGCCCTGGACAGGGGCGTTACGAGCAGTACTTC
-	-	TRBV28	TRBJ1-4	CASSHGGGANEKLFF	TGTGCCAGCAGCCATGGTGGAGGGGCTAATGAAAAACTGTTTTTT
-	-	TRBV7-2	TRBJ2-4	CASSLERQIPNIQYF	TGTGCCAGCAGCTTAGAGAGACAGATTCCAAACATTCAGTACTTC
-	-	TRBV21-1	TRBJ1-2	CASSKALRGRGYTF	TGTGCCAGCAGCAAAGCGCTAAGGGGCAGAGGCTACACCTTC
TRBD1	-	TRBV19	TRBJ1-5	CASSDRAYSNQPQHF	TGTGCCAGTAGTGACAGGGCCTATAGCAATCAGCCCCAGCATTTT
-	once	TRBV29-1	TRBJ2-3	CSVEVIIADSTDTQYF	TGCAGCGTTGAAGTTATTATAGCGGATAGCACAGATACGCAGTATTTT
TRBD2	-	TRBV11-2	TRBJ2-7	CASSPTSGSSYEQYF	TGTGCCAGCAGTCCGACTAGCGGGAGCTCCTACGAGCAGTACTTC
-	-	TRBV7-9	TRBJ1-2	CASSLVGHGYTF	TGTGCCAGCAGCTTAGTGGGGCATGGCTACACCTTC
TRBD2	-	TRBV11-2	TRBJ2-2	CASRTGAGGYTGELFF	TGTGCCAGCAGAACGGGGGCGGGAGGTTACACCGGGGAGCTGTTTTTT
-	-	TRBV27	TRBJ2-6	CASSILTGDVSGANVLTF	TGTGCCAGCAGTATACTGACAGGAGATGTCTCTGGGGCCAACGTCCTGACTTTC
TRBD2	-	TRBV7-9	TRBJ2-1	CASSSPTSGRYNEQFF	TGTGCCAGCAGCTCGCCGACTAGCGGGAGGTACAACGAGCAGTTCTTC
TRBD2	-	TRBV14	TRBJ2-7	CASSQGGSGRFHEQYF	TGTGCCAGCAGCCAAGGAGGCAGCGGGAGATTCCACGAGCAGTACTTC
-	-	TRBV4-2	TRBJ1-5	CASSDIRGNQPQHF	TGTGCCAGCAGCGACATCCGCGGCAATCAGCCCCAGCATTTT
TRBD1	-	TRBV6-5	TRBJ1-4	CASRGTGLNEKLFF	TGTGCCAGCAGGGGGACAGGTCTTAATGAAAAACTGTTTTTT
-	few	TRBV30	TRBJ1-5	CAWRADSNQPQHF	TGTGCCTGGAGGGCGGATAGCAATCAGCCCCAGCATTTT
-	-	TRBV11-1	TRBJ1-1	CASSPGGTNTEAFF	TGTGCCAGCAGCCCCGGGGGTACGAACACTGAAGCTTTCTTT
-	-	TRBV18	TRBJ1-4	CASSHNSWEEKLFF	TGTGCCAGCTCGCATAATAGTTGGGAGGAAAAACTGTTTTTT
-	-	TRBV11-3	TRBJ2-4	CASSLGTSKPHYDIQYF	TGTGCCAGCAGCTTGGGGACATCTAAACCCCACTATGACATTCAGTACTTC
TRBD2	-	TRBV7-2	TRBJ2-7	CASSLAGLGYEQYF	TGTGCCAGCAGCTTAGCGGGACTAGGTTACGAGCAGTACTTC
TRBD1	-	TRBV5-1	TRBJ2-7	CASSFTGGYSYEQYF	TGCGCCAGCAGCTTCACAGGGGGCTACTCCTACGAGCAGTACTTC
-	-	TRBV11-2	TRBJ1-1	CASSSQGVGTEAFF	TGTGCCAGCAGCTCCCAAGGGGTGGGCACTGAAGCTTTCTTT
-	-	TRBV18	TRBJ2-2	CASSRDRGATGELFF	TGTGCCAGCTCCCGGGACCGGGGGGCCACCGGGGAGCTGTTTTTT
-	-	TRBV28	TRBJ2-1	CASSFERGGWDNEQFF	TGTGCCAGCAGTTTTGAACGAGGAGGTTGGGACAATGAGCAGTTCTTC
-	-	TRBV27	TRBJ2-7	CASSSSSRAYEQYF	TGTGCCAGCAGTTCATCATCTCGTGCCTACGAGCAGTACTTC
-	-	TRBV5-1	TRBJ2-1	CASSLWQGTYNEQFF	TGCGCCAGCAGCTTGTGGCAGGGAACGTACAATGAGCAGTTCTTC
-	-	TRBV6-6	TRBJ2-3	CASSYSEADTQYF	TGTGCCAGCAGTTACTCCGAGGCAGATACGCAGTATTTT
TRBD2	-	TRBV7-9	TRBJ2-1	CASSRSGSSQGQFF	TGTGCCAGCAGTCGTAGCGGGAGTTCCCAAGGGCAGTTCTTC
-	few	TRBV6-6	TRBJ2-3	CASSFNFIGEDTQYF	TGTGCCAGCAGTTTTAACTTCATAGGGGAAGATACGCAGTATTTT